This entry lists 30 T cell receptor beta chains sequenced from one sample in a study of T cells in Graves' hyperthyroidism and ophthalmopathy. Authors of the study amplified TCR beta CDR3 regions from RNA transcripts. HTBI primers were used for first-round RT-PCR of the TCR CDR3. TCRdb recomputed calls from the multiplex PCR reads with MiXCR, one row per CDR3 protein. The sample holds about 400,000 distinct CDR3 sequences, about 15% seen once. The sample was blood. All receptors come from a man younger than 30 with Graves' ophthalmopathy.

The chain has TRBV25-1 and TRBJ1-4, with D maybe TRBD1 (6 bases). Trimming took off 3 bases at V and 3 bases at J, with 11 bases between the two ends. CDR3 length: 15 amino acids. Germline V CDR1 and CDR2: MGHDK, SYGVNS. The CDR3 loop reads CASSEYREANEKLFF. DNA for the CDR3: TGTGCCAGCAGTGAGTACAGGGAAGCTAATGAAAAACTGTTTTTT. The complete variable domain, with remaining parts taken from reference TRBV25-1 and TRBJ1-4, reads EADIYQTPRYLVIGTGKKITLECSQTMGHDKMYWYQQDPGMELHLIHYSYGVNSTEKGDLSSESTVSRIRTEHFPLTLESARPSHTSQYLCASSEYREANEKLFFGSGTQLSVL.

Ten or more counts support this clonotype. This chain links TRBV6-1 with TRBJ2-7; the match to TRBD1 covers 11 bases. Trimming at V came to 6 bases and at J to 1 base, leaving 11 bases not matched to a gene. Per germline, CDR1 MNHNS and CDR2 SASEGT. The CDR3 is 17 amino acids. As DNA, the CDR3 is TGTGCCAGCAGGATCGTCAAGGGGACAGGGGGGTCCTACGAGCAGTACTTC. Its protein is CASRIVKGTGGSYEQYF.

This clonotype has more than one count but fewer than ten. The CDR3 sequence is CASSQLGLSTDTQYF. CDR3 nucleotide sequence: TGTGCCAGCAGCCAACTCGGACTCAGCACAGATACGCAGTATTTT. The V call is TRBV14, the J call TRBJ2-3; a possible D gene is TRBD2 (5 bases). The germline V and J ends were trimmed by 2 bases and 0 bases, with 9 bases remaining between them. The CDR3 is made up of 15 amino acids. The germline V gene has CDR1 SGHDN and CDR2 FVKESK. The variable domain in full, completed from reference TRBV14 and TRBJ2-3, reads EAGVTQFPSHSVIEKGQTVTLRCDPISGHDNLYWYRRVMGKEIKFLLHFVKESKQDESGMPNNRFLAERTGGTYSTLKVQPAELEDSGVYFCASSQLGLSTDTQYFGPGTRLTVL.

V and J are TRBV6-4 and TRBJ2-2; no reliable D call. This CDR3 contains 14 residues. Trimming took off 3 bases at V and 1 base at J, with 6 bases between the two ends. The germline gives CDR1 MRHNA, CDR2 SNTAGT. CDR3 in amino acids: CASSEDGNTGELFF. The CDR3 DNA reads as TGTGCCAGCAGTGAGGACGGGAACACCGGGGAGCTGTTTTTT.

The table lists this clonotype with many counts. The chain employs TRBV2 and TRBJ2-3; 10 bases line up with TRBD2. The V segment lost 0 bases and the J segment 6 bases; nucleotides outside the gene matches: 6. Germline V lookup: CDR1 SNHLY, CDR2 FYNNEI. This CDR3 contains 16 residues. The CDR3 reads CASSEALVAGGDTQYF. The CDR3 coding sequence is TGTGCCAGCAGTGAAGCGCTGGTAGCGGGGGGCGATACGCAGTATTTT.

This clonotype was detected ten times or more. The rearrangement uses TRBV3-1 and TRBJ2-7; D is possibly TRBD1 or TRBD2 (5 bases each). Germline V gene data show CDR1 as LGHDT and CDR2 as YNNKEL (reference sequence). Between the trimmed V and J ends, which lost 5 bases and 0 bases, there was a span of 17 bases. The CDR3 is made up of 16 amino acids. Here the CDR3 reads CASSAPGTVSSYEQYF. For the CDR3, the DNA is TGTGCCAGCAGCGCACCCGGGACGGTTAGCTCCTACGAGCAGTACTTC.

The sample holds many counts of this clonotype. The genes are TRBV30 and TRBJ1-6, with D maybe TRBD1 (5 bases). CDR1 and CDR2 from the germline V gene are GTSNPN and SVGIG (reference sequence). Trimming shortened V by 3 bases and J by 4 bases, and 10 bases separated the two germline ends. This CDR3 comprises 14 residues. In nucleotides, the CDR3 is TGTGCCTGGAGGTCGCGACAGTATAATTCACCCCTCCACTTT. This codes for CAWRSRQYNSPLHF.

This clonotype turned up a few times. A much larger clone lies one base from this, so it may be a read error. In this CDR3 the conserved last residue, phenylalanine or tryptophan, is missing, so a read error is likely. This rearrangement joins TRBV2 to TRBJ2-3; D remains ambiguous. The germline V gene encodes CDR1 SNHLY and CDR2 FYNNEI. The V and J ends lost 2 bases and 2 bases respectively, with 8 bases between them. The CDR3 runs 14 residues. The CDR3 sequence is CASSERQYTDTQYS. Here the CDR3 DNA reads TGTGCCAGCAGTGAACGTCAGTACACAGATACGCAGTATTCT.

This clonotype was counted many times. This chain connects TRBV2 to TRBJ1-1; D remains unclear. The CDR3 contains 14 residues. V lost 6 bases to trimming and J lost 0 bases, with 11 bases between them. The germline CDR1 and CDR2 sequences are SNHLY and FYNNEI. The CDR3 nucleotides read TGTGCCAGCAGGTCGACATTCATGAACACTGAAGCTTTCTTT. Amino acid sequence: CASRSTFMNTEAFF. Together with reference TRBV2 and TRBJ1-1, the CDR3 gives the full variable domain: EPEVTQTPSHQVTQMGQEVILRCVPISNHLYFYWYRQILGQKVEFLVSFYNNEISEKSEIFDDQFSVERPDGSNFTLKIRSTKLEDSAMYFCASRSTFMNTEAFFGQGTRLTVV.

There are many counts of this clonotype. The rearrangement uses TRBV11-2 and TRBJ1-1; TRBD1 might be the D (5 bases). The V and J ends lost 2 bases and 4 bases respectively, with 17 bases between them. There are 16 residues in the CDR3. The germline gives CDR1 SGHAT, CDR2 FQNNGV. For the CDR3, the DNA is TGTGCCAGCAGCTTAACGGGGGACGTAGGGGTCACTGAAGCTTTCTTT. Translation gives CASSLTGDVGVTEAFF.

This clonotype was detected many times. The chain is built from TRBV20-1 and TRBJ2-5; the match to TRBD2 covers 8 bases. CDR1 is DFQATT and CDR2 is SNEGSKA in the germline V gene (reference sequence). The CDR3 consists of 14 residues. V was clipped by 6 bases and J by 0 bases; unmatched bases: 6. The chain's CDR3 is CSAILAVYQETQYF. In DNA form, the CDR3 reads TGCAGTGCCATACTAGCGGTGTACCAAGAGACCCAGTACTTC.

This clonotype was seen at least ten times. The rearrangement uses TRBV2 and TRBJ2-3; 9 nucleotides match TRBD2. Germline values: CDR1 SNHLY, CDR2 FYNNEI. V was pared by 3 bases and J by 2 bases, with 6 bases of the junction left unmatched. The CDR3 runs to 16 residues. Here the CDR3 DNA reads TGTGCCAGCAGTGATGGGTTAGCGGGGGCCACAGATACGCAGTATTTT. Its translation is CASSDGLAGATDTQYF.

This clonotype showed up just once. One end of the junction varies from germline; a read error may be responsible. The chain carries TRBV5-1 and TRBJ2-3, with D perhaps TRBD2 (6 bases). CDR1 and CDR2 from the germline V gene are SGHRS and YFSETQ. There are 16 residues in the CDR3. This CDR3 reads CASSLVGGAFADTQYF. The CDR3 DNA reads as TGCGCCAGCAGCTTGGTTGGAGGGGCCTTCGCAGATACGCAATATTTT.

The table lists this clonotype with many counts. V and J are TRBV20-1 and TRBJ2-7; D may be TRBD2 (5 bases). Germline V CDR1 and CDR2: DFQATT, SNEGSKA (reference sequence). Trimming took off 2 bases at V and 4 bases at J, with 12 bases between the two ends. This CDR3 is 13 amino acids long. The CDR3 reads CSARLETGYEQYF. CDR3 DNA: TGCAGTGCTAGACTAGAAACGGGGTACGAGCAGTACTTC.

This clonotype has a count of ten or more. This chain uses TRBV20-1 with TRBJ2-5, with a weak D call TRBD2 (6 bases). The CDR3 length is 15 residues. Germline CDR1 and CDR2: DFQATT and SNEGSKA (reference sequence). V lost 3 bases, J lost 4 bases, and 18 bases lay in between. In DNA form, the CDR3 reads TGCAGTGCTAGGTCCTTTCGGGAGTCGGGAGAGACCCAGTACTTC. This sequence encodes CSARSFRESGETQYF.

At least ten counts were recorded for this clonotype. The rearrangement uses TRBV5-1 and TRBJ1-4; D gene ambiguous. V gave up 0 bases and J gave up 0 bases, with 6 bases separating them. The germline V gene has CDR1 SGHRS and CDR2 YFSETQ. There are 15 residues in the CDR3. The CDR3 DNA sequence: TGCGCCAGCAGCTTGGGGAGTACAACTAATGAAAAACTGTTTTTT. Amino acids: CASSLGSTTNEKLFF.

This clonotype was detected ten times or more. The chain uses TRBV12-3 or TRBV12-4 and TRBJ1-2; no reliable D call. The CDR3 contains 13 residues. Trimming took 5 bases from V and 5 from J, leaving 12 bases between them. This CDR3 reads CASSRETRYGYTF. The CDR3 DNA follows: TGTGCCAGCAGTCGGGAGACACGATATGGCTACACCTTC.

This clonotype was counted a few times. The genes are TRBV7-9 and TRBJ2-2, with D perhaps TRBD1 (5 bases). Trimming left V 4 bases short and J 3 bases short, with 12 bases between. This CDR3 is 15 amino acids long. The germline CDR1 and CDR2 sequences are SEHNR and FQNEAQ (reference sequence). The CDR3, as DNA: TGTGCCAGCAGCTCTTTGGACAACTACACCGGGGAGCTGTTTTTT. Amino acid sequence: CASSSLDNYTGELFF.

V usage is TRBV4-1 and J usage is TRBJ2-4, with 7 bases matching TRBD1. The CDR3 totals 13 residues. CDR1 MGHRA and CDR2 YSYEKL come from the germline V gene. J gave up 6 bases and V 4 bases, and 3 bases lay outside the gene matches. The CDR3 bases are TGCGCCAGCAGCCCGAACAGGGGAAACATTCAGTACTTC. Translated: CASSPNRGNIQYF.

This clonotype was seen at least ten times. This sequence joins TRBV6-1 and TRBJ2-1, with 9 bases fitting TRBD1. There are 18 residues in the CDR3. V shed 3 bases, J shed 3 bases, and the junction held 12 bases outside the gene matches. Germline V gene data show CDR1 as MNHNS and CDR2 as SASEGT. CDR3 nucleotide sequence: TGTGCCAGCAGTGAGAAGAGCGGACAGGGGATGGGCTACAATGAGCAGTTCTTC. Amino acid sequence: CASSEKSGQGMGYNEQFF.

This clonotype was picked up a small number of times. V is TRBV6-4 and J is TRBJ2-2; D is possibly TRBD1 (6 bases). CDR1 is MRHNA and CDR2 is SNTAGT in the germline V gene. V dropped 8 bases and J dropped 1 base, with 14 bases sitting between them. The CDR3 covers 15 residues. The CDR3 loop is CASGLSGENTGELFF. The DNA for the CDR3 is TGTGCCAGCGGTTTATCAGGGGAGAACACCGGGGAGCTGTTTTTT.

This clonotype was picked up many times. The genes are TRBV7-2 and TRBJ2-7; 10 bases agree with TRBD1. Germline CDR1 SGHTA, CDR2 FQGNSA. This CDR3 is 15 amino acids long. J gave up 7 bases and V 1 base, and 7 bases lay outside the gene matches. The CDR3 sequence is CASSLGRDRGREQYF. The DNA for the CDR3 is TGTGCCAGCAGCTTAGGCCGGGACAGGGGAAGGGAGCAGTACTTC.

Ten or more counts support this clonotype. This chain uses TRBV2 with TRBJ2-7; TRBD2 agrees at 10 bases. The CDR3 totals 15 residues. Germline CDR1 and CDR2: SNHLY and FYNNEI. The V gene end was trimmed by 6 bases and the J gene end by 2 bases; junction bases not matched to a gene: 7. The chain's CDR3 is CASSHGTSATYEQYF. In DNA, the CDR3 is TGTGCCAGCAGCCACGGGACTAGCGCAACCTACGAGCAGTACTTC. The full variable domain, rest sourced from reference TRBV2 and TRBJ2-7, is EPEVTQTPSHQVTQMGQEVILRCVPISNHLYFYWYRQILGQKVEFLVSFYNNEISEKSEIFDDQFSVERPDGSNFTLKIRSTKLEDSAMYFCASSHGTSATYEQYFGPGTRLTVT.

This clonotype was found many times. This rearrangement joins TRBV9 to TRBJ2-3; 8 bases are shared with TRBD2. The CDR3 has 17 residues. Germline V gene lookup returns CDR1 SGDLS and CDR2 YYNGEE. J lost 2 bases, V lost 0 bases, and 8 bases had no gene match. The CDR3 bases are TGTGCCAGCAGCGTAGGATCTAGCGGGTCACTCACAGATACGCAGTATTTT. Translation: CASSVGSSGSLTDTQYF.

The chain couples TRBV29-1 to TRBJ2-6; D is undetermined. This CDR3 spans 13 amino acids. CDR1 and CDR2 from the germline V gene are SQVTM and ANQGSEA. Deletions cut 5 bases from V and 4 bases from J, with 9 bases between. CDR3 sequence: CSVRHGGANVLTF. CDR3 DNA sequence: TGCAGCGTTAGACACGGGGGGGCCAACGTCCTGACTTTC.

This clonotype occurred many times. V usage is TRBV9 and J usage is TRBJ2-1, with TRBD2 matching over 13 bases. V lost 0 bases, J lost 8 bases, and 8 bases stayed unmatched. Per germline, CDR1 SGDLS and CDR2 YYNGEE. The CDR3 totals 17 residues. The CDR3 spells CASSVATSGRAVYEQFF. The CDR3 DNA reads TGTGCCAGCAGCGTAGCCACTAGCGGGAGGGCCGTATATGAGCAGTTCTTC.

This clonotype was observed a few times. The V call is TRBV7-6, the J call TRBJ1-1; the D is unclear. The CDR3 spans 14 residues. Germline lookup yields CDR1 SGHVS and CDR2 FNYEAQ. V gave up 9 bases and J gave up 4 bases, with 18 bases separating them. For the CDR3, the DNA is TGTGCCAGGAAATCCCTACGGGTAGTCACTGAAGCTTTCTTT. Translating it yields CARKSLRVVTEAFF.

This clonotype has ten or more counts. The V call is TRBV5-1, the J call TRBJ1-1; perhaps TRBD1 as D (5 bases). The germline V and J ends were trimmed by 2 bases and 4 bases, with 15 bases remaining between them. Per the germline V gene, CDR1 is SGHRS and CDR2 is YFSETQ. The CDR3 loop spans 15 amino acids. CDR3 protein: CASSLRSGGGTEAFF. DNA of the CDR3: TGCGCCAGCAGCTTACGGAGCGGGGGGGGCACTGAAGCTTTCTTT.

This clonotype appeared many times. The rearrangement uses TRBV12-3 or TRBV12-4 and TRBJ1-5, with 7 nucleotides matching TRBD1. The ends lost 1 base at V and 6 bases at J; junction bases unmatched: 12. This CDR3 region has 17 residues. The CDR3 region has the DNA TGTGCCAGCAGTTTAGGCCCAACAGGGGTAAGGGGTCAGCCCCAGCATTTT. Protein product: CASSLGPTGVRGQPQHF.

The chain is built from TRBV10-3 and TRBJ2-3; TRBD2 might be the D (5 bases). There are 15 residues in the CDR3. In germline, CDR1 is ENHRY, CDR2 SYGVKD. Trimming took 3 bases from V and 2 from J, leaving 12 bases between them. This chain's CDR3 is CAISEGGGYTDTQYF. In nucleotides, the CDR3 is TGTGCCATCAGTGAAGGCGGAGGATACACAGATACGCAGTATTTT.